This entry is about one T cell receptor (beta chain). This sample is part of a study of T cell changes during pregnancy in multiple sclerosis. Per the germline V gene, CDR1 is MGHRA and CDR2 is YSYEKL. The length of the CDR3 is 15 residues. Trimming cost V 2 bases and J 8 bases; bases outside gene matches: 7. Generated by immunoSEQ multiplex PCR, the TCRdb table keeps only in-frame clones and is missing some. The data show 20,000 to 25,000 clones, with around four fifths seen just once and approximately 14% held by the top ten. The rearrangement joins TRBV4-1 to TRBJ2-1; 9 bases agree with TRBD1. Sequencing used CD8+ T cells from peripheral blood mononuclear cells, obtained in the first trimester of pregnancy. The sequence came from a female donor in good health, enrolled as a control in a pregnancy study. CDR3 coding DNA: TGCGCCAGCAGCCAACCGGGACAGGGTGGAGATGAGCAGTTCTTC. Its protein product is CASSQPGQGGDEQFF.